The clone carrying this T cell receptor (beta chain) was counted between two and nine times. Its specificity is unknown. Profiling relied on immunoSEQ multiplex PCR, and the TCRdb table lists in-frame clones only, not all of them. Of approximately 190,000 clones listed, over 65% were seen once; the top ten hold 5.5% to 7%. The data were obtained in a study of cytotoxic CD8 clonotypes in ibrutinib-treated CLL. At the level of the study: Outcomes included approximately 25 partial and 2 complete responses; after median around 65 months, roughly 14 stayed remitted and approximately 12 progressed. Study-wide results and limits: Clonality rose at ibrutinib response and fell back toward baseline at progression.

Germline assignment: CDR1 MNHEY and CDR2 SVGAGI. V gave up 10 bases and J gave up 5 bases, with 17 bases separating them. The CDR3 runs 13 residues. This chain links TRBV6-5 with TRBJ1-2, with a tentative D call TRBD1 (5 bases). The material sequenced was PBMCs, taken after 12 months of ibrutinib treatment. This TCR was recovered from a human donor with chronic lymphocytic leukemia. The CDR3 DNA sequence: TGTGCCACCGGGCCGGGACGGCATTATGGCTACACCTTC. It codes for CATGPGRHYGYTF.